This TCR beta chain was recorded in a study of blood T cells in healthy people across ages. CDR3 length: 14 residues. V was pared by 5 bases and J by 3 bases, with 6 bases of the junction left unmatched. This clonotype appeared many times. Through a sample-barcoded 5' primer and a J-beta primer mix, a second PCR was run for about 6 to 11 cycles. MiXCR, run by TCRdb on the 5' RACE reads, gives a single entry per CDR3 protein. The data hold 1.5 million to 2 million distinct CDR3 sequences, with 28% observed a single time. The study drew donors from healthy Caucasian individuals in Russia aged roughly 6 to 90.

The V call is TRBV12-3 or TRBV12-4, the J call TRBJ2-7; 8 bases are a match to TRBD1. This TCR was sampled from a woman under 40 in good health. Input material: blood. In nucleotides, the CDR3 is TGTGCCAGCAGTGGACAGGGCTTAATCTACGAGCAGTACTTC. Its protein product is CASSGQGLIYEQYF.